This TCR beta chain originates from a study of OX40 agonist ivuxolimab in advanced cancers. The CDR3 sequence is 13 residues long. The data were produced by immunoSEQ multiplex PCR, yet TCRdb's version contains in-frame clones alone and is incomplete. The repertoire consists of 50,000 to 75,000 clones, with 86% occurring once and the leading ten covering less than 0.6%. The sample was CD4+ or CD8+ T cells sorted from blood, taken in a trial of the OX40 agonist ivuxolimab. This sequence joins TRBV7-5 and TRBJ2-1; the table's D call, TRBD1, was not checked against the DNA. TRBV7-5 corresponds to a pseudogene. The sequence derives from an adult with an advanced solid tumor such as melanoma, head and neck, liver or kidney cancer. CDR3 loop: CARRGDKHNEQFF. CDR3 DNA sequence: TGTGCCAGAAGGGGGGACAAACACAATGAGCAGTTCTTC.